This T cell receptor (beta chain) was captured in a study of CD8 T cells in Susac syndrome. About the study: Active disease was present in six of the sequenced Susac syndrome patients, whereas eight or nine of them were in remission. General observations from the study: The study recognized that the number of individuals in its TCR sequencing and HLA analysis was relatively small.

V gave up 6 bases and J gave up 2 bases, with 10 bases separating them. The CDR3 has 12 residues. The germline gives CDR1 DFQATT, CDR2 SNEGSKA (reference sequence). Random-hexamer reverse transcription was applied to roughly 0.5 to 1 ug RNA. One entry per CDR3 protein, called by TCRdb with MiXCR from the immunoSEQ multiplex PCR reads. The sample has some 200,000 distinct CDR3 sequences, 90% to 95% seen once. Points on this clonotype: As yet, its antigen is unknown.

The clonotype was recovered from a human donor with Susac syndrome. V gene TRBV20-1 combines with J gene TRBJ1-1; D may be TRBD1 (6 bases). The sample was CD4+ T cells from PBMCs. The CDR3 protein is CSAGTLNTEAFF. DNA for the CDR3: TGCAGTGCAGGGACATTAAACACTGAAGCTTTCTTT.